The rows below give T cell receptor beta chains drawn from one sample of a study of CD4+ T cells in melanoma. The method was immunoSEQ multiplex PCR; TCRdb's version includes in-frame clones alone and lacks a portion of them. The top ten clones hold 2.5% to 3.5% of a sample with some 110,000 clones, approximately 90% of them seen once. The sequencing input was peripheral blood. The receptor set was obtained from a human donor with melanoma. The CDR3 runs from the conserved cysteine through the conserved F or W. D genes are given only for firm matches.

j_gene: TRBJ1-5; d_gene: .; v_gene: TRBV28; CDR3aa: CASKVGDQPQHF
j_gene: TRBJ1-3; d_gene: .; v_gene: TRBV7-2; CDR3aa: CASSLGTAGNTIYF
j_gene: TRBJ2-7; d_gene: TRBD2; v_gene: TRBV23-1; CDR3aa: CASSQSPGGRAAYEQYF
j_gene: TRBJ2-3; d_gene: .; v_gene: TRBV5-1; CDR3aa: CASTGGITLTDTQYF
j_gene: TRBJ2-3; d_gene: .; v_gene: TRBV19; CDR3aa: CASSRGWGTDTQYF
j_gene: TRBJ2-2; d_gene: .; v_gene: TRBV27; CDR3aa: CASSFQGSSNTGELFF
j_gene: TRBJ2-7; d_gene: .; v_gene: TRBV27; CDR3aa: CASTRGVEQYF
j_gene: TRBJ2-7; d_gene: TRBD2; v_gene: TRBV19; CDR3aa: CASRNLSGRTYF
j_gene: TRBJ2-6; d_gene: TRBD1; v_gene: TRBV19; CDR3aa: CASNIVGQVARRANVLTF
j_gene: TRBJ2-7; d_gene: .; v_gene: TRBV2; CDR3aa: CASGTSYSYEQYF
j_gene: TRBJ2-3; d_gene: .; v_gene: TRBV9; CDR3aa: CASSEEGVTDTQYF
j_gene: TRBJ2-2; d_gene: .; v_gene: TRBV19; CDR3aa: CASSRTATNTGELFF
j_gene: TRBJ2-3; d_gene: .; v_gene: TRBV6-5; CDR3aa: CASSYYQGGRTDTQYF
j_gene: TRBJ2-5; d_gene: .; v_gene: TRBV11-2; CDR3aa: CASSRLGETQYF
j_gene: TRBJ1-3; d_gene: TRBD1; v_gene: TRBV4-1; CDR3aa: CASSHSRQGGNTIYF
j_gene: TRBJ1-2; d_gene: TRBD1; v_gene: TRBV9; CDR3aa: CASSAPGTGLYGYTF
j_gene: TRBJ1-5; d_gene: TRBD1; v_gene: TRBV25-1; CDR3aa: CASSSQGDQPQHF
j_gene: TRBJ2-2; d_gene: .; v_gene: TRBV9; CDR3aa: CASSVKAANTGELFF
j_gene: TRBJ2-5; d_gene: .; v_gene: TRBV11-2; CDR3aa: CASNNREGQETQYF
j_gene: TRBJ2-7; d_gene: .; v_gene: TRBV27; CDR3aa: CASSPSGLSYEQYF
j_gene: TRBJ1-3; d_gene: .; v_gene: TRBV5-1; CDR3aa: CASSLGAGISGNTIYF
j_gene: TRBJ2-5; d_gene: .; v_gene: TRBV7-3; CDR3aa: CASSLRAHIQETQYF
j_gene: TRBJ2-3; d_gene: TRBD2; v_gene: TRBV7-3; CDR3aa: CASSLRGRGTDTQYF
j_gene: TRBJ2-7; d_gene: TRBD1; v_gene: TRBV19; CDR3aa: CASSMGTGTYEQYF
j_gene: TRBJ2-3; d_gene: .; v_gene: TRBV7-9; CDR3aa: CASSRAASSSTDTQYF
j_gene: TRBJ2-7; d_gene: .; v_gene: TRBV6-1; CDR3aa: CASSDIPTGTLSYEQYF
j_gene: TRBJ2-2; d_gene: TRBD1; v_gene: TRBV27; CDR3aa: CATGFGTGSTGELFF
j_gene: TRBJ2-3; d_gene: TRBD2; v_gene: TRBV4-2; CDR3aa: CASSQAPNGGVSDTQYF
j_gene: TRBJ2-3; d_gene: .; v_gene: TRBV21-1; CDR3aa: CASSKGGAPTTDTQYF
j_gene: TRBJ2-2; d_gene: TRBD1; v_gene: TRBV7-2; CDR3aa: CASSSRDRHAGELFF
j_gene: TRBJ2-7; d_gene: TRBD1; v_gene: TRBV29-1; CDR3aa: CSGQGIHEQYF
j_gene: TRBJ2-4; d_gene: TRBD2; v_gene: TRBV7-2; CDR3aa: CASSVTSGGAKSIQYF
j_gene: TRBJ2-7; d_gene: TRBD1; v_gene: TRBV10-3; CDR3aa: CAIAGTGGPQGEQYF
j_gene: TRBJ2-3; d_gene: TRBD2; v_gene: TRBV29-1; CDR3aa: CSVLLSGTRTDTQYF
j_gene: TRBJ1-1; d_gene: .; v_gene: TRBV28; CDR3aa: CASSSPSPMNTEAFF
j_gene: TRBJ2-4; d_gene: .; v_gene: TRBV7-2; CDR3aa: CASTPSRGYKNIQYF